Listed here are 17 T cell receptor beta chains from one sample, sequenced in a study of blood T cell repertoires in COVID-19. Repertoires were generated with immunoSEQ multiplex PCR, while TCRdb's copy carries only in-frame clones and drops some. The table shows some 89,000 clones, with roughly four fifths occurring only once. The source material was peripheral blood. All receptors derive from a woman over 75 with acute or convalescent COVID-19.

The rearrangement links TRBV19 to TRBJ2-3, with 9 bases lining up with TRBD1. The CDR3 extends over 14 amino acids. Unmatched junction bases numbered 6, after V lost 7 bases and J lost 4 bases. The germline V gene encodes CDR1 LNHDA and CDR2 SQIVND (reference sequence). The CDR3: CASKEDRGPDTQYF. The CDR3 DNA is TGTGCCAGTAAGGAGGACAGGGGTCCAGATACGCAGTATTTT.

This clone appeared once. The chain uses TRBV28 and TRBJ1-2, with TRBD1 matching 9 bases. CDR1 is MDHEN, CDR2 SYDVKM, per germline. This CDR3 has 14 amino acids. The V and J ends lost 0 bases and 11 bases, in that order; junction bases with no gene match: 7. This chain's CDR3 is CASSLWSDRGRYTF. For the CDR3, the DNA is TGTGCCAGCAGTTTATGGTCGGACAGGGGCCGATACACCTTC.

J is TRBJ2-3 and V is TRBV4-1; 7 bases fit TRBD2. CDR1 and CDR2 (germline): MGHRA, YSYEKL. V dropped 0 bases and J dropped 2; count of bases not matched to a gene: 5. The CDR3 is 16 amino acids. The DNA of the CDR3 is TGCGCCAGCAGCCAAGATGGGGGGGGTCCCACAGATACGCAGTATTTT. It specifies CASSQDGGGPTDTQYF.

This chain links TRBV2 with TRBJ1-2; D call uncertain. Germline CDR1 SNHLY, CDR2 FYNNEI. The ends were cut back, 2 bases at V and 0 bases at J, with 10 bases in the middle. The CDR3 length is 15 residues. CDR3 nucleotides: TGTGCCAGCAGTGAACGCGGCGGTACTAACTATGGCTACACCTTC. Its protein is CASSERGGTNYGYTF.

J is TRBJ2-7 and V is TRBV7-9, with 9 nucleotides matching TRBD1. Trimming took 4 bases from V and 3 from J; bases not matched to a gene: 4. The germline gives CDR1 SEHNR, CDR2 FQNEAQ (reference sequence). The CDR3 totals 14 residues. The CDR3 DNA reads TGTGCCAGCAGCTATGGGACAGGGAGCTACGAGCAGTACTTC. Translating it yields CASSYGTGSYEQYF.

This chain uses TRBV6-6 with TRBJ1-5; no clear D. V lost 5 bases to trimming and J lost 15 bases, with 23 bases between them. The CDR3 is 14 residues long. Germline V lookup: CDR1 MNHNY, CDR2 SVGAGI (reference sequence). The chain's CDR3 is CASSVLDVPRVGHF. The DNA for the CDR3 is TGTGCCAGCAGTGTTCTAGACGTGCCCCGGGTCGGGCATTTT.

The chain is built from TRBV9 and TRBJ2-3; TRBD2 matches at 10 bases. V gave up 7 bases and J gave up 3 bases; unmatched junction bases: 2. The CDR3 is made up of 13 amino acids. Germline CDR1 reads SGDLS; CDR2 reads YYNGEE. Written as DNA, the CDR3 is TGTGCCAGCCAGGGACTAGCGACAGATACGCAGTATTTT. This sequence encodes CASQGLATDTQYF.

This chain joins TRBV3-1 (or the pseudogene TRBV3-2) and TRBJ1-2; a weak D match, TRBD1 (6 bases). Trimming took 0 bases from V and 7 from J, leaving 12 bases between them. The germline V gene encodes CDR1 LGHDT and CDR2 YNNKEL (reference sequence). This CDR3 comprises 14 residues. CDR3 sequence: CASSQDWTVGGYTF. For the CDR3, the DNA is TGTGCCAGCAGCCAAGATTGGACAGTTGGTGGCTACACCTTC.

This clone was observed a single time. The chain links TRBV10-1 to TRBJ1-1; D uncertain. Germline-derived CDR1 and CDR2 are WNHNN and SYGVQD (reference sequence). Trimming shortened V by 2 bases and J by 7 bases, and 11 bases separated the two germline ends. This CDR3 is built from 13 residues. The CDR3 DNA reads TGCGCCAGCAGTGAGCGAGACTGGAGTGAAGCTTTCTTT. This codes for CASSERDWSEAFF.

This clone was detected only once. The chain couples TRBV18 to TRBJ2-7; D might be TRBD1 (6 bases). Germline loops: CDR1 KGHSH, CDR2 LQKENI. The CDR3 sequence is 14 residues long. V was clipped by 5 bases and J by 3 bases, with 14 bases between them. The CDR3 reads CASSEQGGIYEQYF. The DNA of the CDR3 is TGTGCCAGCTCAGAGCAAGGGGGTATCTACGAGCAGTACTTC.

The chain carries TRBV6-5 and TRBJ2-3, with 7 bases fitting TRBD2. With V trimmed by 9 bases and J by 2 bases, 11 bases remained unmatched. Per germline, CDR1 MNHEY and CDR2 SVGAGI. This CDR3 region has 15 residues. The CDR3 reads CASRWAGVPTDTQYF. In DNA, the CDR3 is TGTGCCAGTCGTTGGGCGGGAGTTCCCACAGATACGCAGTATTTT.

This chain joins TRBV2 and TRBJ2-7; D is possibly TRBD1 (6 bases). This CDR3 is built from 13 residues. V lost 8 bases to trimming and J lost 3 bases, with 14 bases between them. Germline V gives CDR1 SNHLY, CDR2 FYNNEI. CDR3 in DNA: TGTGCCAGCGGGACATCCTCTTACTACGAGCAGTACTTC. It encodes CASGTSSYYEQYF.

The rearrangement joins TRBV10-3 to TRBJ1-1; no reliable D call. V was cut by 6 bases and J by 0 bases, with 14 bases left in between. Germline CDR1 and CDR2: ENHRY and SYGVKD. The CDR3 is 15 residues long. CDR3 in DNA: TGTGCCATCAGAGACACGTTTACCTTGAACACTGAAGCTTTCTTT. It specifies CAIRDTFTLNTEAFF.

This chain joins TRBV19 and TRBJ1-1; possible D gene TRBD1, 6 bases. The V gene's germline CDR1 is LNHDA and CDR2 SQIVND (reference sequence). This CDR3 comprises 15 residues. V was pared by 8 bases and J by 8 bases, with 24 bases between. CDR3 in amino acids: CASAWDIAIEGEAFF. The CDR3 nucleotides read TGTGCCAGTGCATGGGACATTGCCATTGAGGGGGAAGCTTTCTTT.

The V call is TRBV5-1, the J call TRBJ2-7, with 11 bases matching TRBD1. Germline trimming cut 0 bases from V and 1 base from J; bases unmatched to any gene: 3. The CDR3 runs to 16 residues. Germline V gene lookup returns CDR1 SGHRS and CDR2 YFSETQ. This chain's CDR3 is CASSLGGTGGSYEQYF. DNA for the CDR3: TGCGCCAGCAGCTTGGGCGGGACAGGGGGATCCTACGAGCAGTACTTC.

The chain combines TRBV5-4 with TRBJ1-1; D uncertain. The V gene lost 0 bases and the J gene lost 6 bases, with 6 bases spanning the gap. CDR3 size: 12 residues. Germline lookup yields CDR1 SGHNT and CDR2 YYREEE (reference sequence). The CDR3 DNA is TGTGCCAGCAGCTTGGTCGGGTCTGAAGCTTTCTTT. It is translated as CASSLVGSEAFF.

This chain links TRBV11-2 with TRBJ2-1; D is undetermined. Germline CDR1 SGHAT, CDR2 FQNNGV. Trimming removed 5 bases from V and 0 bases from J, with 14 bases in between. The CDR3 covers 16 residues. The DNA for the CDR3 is TGTGCCAGCAGCGCAACCGGGTCCAGCTCCTACAATGAGCAGTTCTTC. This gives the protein CASSATGSSSYNEQFF.